The 27 T cell receptor beta chains reported below all come from one sample, sequenced in a study of OX40 agonist ivuxolimab in advanced cancers. The protocol was immunoSEQ multiplex PCR, while the TCRdb copy is restricted to in-frame clones and leaves out a portion. The table includes nearly 60,000 clones, roughly 77% detected once. Specimen: CD4+ or CD8+ T cells sorted from blood, collected in a trial of the OX40 agonist ivuxolimab. These receptors all come from an adult with an advanced solid tumor such as melanoma, head and neck, liver or kidney cancer.

This chain joins TRBV5-1 and TRBJ1-1, with D possibly being TRBD1 (6 bases). This CDR3 contains 14 residues. Germline V gene lookup returns CDR1 SGHRS and CDR2 YFSETQ. With 1 base removed from V and 1 base from J, the gap between germline ends came to 8 bases. CDR3 protein: CASSLQGPNTEAFF. The CDR3 nucleotides read TGCGCCAGCAGCTTGCAGGGGCCGAACACTGAAGCTTTCTTT.

In this sample, this clone turned up once. The rearrangement uses TRBV6-4 and TRBJ2-7; D gene ambiguous. The CDR3 totals 15 residues. The V gene's germline CDR1 is MRHNA and CDR2 SNTAGT. The V gene lost 0 bases and the J gene lost 2 bases, with 11 bases spanning the gap. Here the CDR3 reads CASSDSRTPTYEQYF. In nucleotides, the CDR3 is TGTGCCAGCAGTGACTCCCGGACCCCCACCTACGAGCAGTACTTC.

This sequence joins TRBV6-6 and TRBJ1-2; the match to TRBD1 covers 10 bases. In germline, CDR1 is MNHNY, CDR2 SVGAGI (reference sequence). The V and J ends lost 5 bases and 5 bases, in that order; junction bases with no gene match: 5. The CDR3 is 14 amino acids. The CDR3 loop is CASSTGQGGYGYTF. Here the CDR3 DNA reads TGTGCCAGCAGTACAGGACAGGGGGGATATGGCTACACCTTC.

By sample share, this clone is medium-sized. V is TRBV5-1 and J is TRBJ2-7, with D uncertain. The germline CDR1 and CDR2 sequences are SGHRS and YFSETQ. The CDR3 has 13 amino acids. Trimming shortened V by 1 base and J by 2 bases, and 7 bases separated the two germline ends. CDR3 in amino acids: CASSLTVTYEQYF. The CDR3 DNA sequence: TGCGCCAGCAGCTTGACGGTGACCTACGAGCAGTACTTC.

This chain joins TRBV2 and TRBJ1-2, with a possible D match to TRBD1 (6 bases). Trimming removed 2 bases at V and 4 bases at J, with 11 bases between. CDR1 is SNHLY, CDR2 FYNNEI, per germline. CDR3 length equals 14 residues. CDR3 sequence (DNA): TGTGCCAGCAGTGAACTCGGGGGCGTCTATGGCTACACCTTC. This translates into CASSELGGVYGYTF.

This clone was detected a few times. The chain recombines TRBV7-9 with TRBJ1-1, with a tentative D call TRBD1 (5 bases). CDR3 length equals 13 residues. Germline V gives CDR1 SEHNR, CDR2 FQNEAQ (reference sequence). With 2 bases removed from V and 1 base from J, the gap between germline ends came to 5 bases. CDR3 protein: CASSLTGNTEAFF. CDR3 sequence (DNA): TGTGCCAGCAGCTTAACAGGGAACACTGAAGCTTTCTTT.

In its sample, this clone ranks as medium-sized (0.01 to 0.1%). V usage is TRBV6-1 and J usage is TRBJ1-5; TRBD1 agrees at 7 bases. Germline V lookup: CDR1 MNHNS, CDR2 SASEGT. This CDR3 contains 14 residues. V shed 6 bases, J shed 3 bases, and the junction held 5 bases outside the gene matches. CDR3: CASRLTGDNQPQHF. CDR3 nucleotide sequence: TGTGCCAGCAGACTCACAGGGGACAATCAGCCCCAGCATTTT.

The chain combines TRBV18 with TRBJ2-1, with 15 bases fitting TRBD2. With V trimmed by 1 base and J by 0 bases, 4 bases remained unmatched. Per the germline V gene, CDR1 is KGHSH and CDR2 is LQKENI. The CDR3 has 19 residues. Written as DNA, the CDR3 is TGTGCCAGCTCACCACTAGGACTAGCGGGGGGGAGCTCCTACAATGAGCAGTTCTTC. Protein product: CASSPLGLAGGSSYNEQFF.

J is TRBJ2-7 and V is TRBV19, with D possibly TRBD2 on 5 matching bases. Per the germline V gene, CDR1 is LNHDA and CDR2 is SQIVND (reference sequence). CDR3 length: 15 amino acids. The V gene lost 3 bases and the J gene lost 0 bases, with 12 bases spanning the gap. This chain's CDR3 is CASSMRAVLSYEQYF. The CDR3 nucleotides are TGTGCCAGTAGTATGCGGGCTGTGCTCTCCTACGAGCAGTACTTC.

The chain employs TRBV6-4 and TRBJ2-7; tentative D call: TRBD2 (5 bases). This CDR3 is built from 13 residues. The germline gives CDR1 MRHNA, CDR2 SNTAGT. V gave up 7 bases and J gave up 5 bases, with 15 bases separating them. CDR3 DNA: TGTGCCAGCACCGGGCGGAGGATGGACGAGCAGTACTTC. It codes for CASTGRRMDEQYF.

The chain is built from TRBV5-4 and TRBJ2-7; D remains unclear. Per the germline V gene, CDR1 is SGHNT and CDR2 is YYREEE (reference sequence). This CDR3 contains 13 residues. The V end lost 1 base, the J end lost 4 bases, and 9 bases lay between the germline ends. The DNA for the CDR3 is TGTGCCAGCAGCTTGCCAGCCAGATACGAGCAGTACTTC. This codes for CASSLPARYEQYF.

The chain couples TRBV5-1 to TRBJ1-5, with D uncertain. The germline V gene encodes CDR1 SGHRS and CDR2 YFSETQ. Trimming removed 4 bases at V and 7 bases at J, with 9 bases between. The CDR3 extends over 12 amino acids. Written as DNA, the CDR3 is TGCGCCAGCAGCCTGTCCCCCCAGCCCCAGCATTTT. Its translation: CASSLSPQPQHF.

The CDR3 here is CASSLKRADTQYF. CDR3 nucleotide sequence: TGTGCCAGCAGCCTCAAGCGGGCAGATACGCAGTATTTT. The gene calls are TRBV5-4 and TRBJ2-3; weak D call: TRBD2 (6 bases). The CDR3 is 13 amino acids. Germline loops: CDR1 SGHNT, CDR2 YYREEE (reference sequence). With 4 bases removed from V and 4 bases from J, the gap between germline ends came to 10 bases.

This sequence joins TRBV5-1 and TRBJ2-5; D remains ambiguous. V was pared by 0 bases and J by 1 base, with 13 bases between. Germline assignment: CDR1 SGHRS and CDR2 YFSETQ. This CDR3 is 16 amino acids long. Here the CDR3 reads CASSLAMSVGQETQYF. The CDR3 nucleotides read TGCGCCAGCAGCTTGGCCATGTCCGTCGGCCAAGAGACCCAGTACTTC. Drawing the rest from reference TRBV5-1 and TRBJ2-5, the complete variable domain is KAGVTQTPRYLIKTRGQQVTLSCSPISGHRSVSWYQQTPGQGLQFLFEYFSETQRNKGNFPGRFSGRQFSNSRSEMNVSTLELGDSALYLCASSLAMSVGQETQYFGPGTRLLVL.

The V call is TRBV5-6, the J call TRBJ2-3, with a tentative D call TRBD1 (5 bases). CDR3 length: 14 amino acids. Trimming removed 4 bases from V and 4 bases from J, with 13 bases in between. Per germline, CDR1 SGHDT and CDR2 YYEEEE. DNA for the CDR3: TGTGCCAGCAGCCCGGTAGCCAGGGCAGATACGCAGTATTTT. Amino acids: CASSPVARADTQYF.

This chain links TRBV11-2 with TRBJ1-1; 9 bases line up with TRBD1. V lost 4 bases, J lost 3 bases, and 3 bases stayed unmatched. The CDR3 runs to 14 residues. Germline lookup yields CDR1 SGHAT and CDR2 FQNNGV. CDR3 in amino acids: CASSSGQGYTEAFF. CDR3 DNA sequence: TGTGCCAGCAGCTCGGGACAGGGTTACACTGAAGCTTTCTTT. Supplemented by reference TRBV11-2 and TRBJ1-1, the full variable domain reads EAGVAQSPRYKIIEKRQSVAFWCNPISGHATLYWYQQILGQGPKLLIQFQNNGVVDDSQLPKDRFSAERLKGVDSTLKIQPAKLEDSAVYLCASSSGQGYTEAFFGQGTRLTVV.

This clone turned up a few times. This chain links TRBV10-3 with TRBJ1-4; TRBD1 is a possible D gene (6 bases). Trimming pared 3 bases from V and 0 bases from J, leaving 11 bases between. Germline V gene sequence: CDR1 ENHRY, CDR2 SYGVKD. The CDR3 totals 16 residues. The chain's CDR3 is CAISDPGQTTNEKLFF. Here the CDR3 DNA reads TGTGCCATCAGTGACCCAGGACAGACAACTAATGAAAAACTGTTTTTT.

The chain employs TRBV7-9 and TRBJ1-3; the D gene is possibly TRBD1 (5 bases). Germline CDR1 and CDR2: SEHNR and FQNEAQ (reference sequence). This CDR3 is 14 amino acids long. Trimming left V 0 bases short and J 3 bases short, with 6 bases between. CDR3 sequence reads: CASSLAGDGNTIYF. The DNA for the CDR3 is TGTGCCAGCAGCTTAGCAGGGGATGGAAACACCATATATTTT.

The gene calls are TRBV6-1 and TRBJ1-5, with no clear D. Germline V gives CDR1 MNHNS, CDR2 SASEGT. V dropped 8 bases and J dropped 4 bases, with 12 bases sitting between them. The CDR3 is 13 residues long. As DNA, the CDR3 is TGTGCCAGCTCGGACCTTGATAATCAGCCCCAGCATTTT. It is translated as CASSDLDNQPQHF.

The chain joins TRBV7-9 to TRBJ2-5; D is possibly TRBD2 (5 bases). In germline, CDR1 is SEHNR, CDR2 FQNEAQ (reference sequence). CDR3 length equals 17 residues. The V end lost 1 base, the J end lost 1 base, and 16 bases lay between the germline ends. The CDR3 sequence: CASSLGSGRRLQETQYF. The CDR3 DNA follows: TGTGCCAGCAGCTTAGGTTCAGGCAGGAGGCTCCAAGAGACCCAGTACTTC.

The gene calls are TRBV5-1 and TRBJ1-5; D gene ambiguous. The germline V gene encodes CDR1 SGHRS and CDR2 YFSETQ. The CDR3 is made up of 15 amino acids. The ends were cut back, 0 bases at V and 0 bases at J, with 7 bases in the middle. CDR3 sequence reads: CASSLAPSSNQPQHF. Here the CDR3 DNA reads TGCGCCAGCAGCTTGGCCCCCTCTAGCAATCAGCCCCAGCATTTT.

This chain uses TRBV6-6 with TRBJ1-1; D remains unclear. This CDR3 spans 14 amino acids. The V end was cut by 0 bases, the J end by 0 bases, with 5 bases between. In germline, CDR1 is MNHNY, CDR2 SVGAGI (reference sequence). The chain's CDR3 is CASSYSGMNTEAFF. CDR3 in DNA: TGTGCCAGCAGTTACTCCGGGATGAACACTGAAGCTTTCTTT.

The rearrangement uses TRBV19 and TRBJ2-3; D is uncertain. This CDR3 region has 15 residues. Germline assignment: CDR1 LNHDA and CDR2 SQIVND (reference sequence). Deletions cut 1 base from V and 1 base from J, with 9 bases between. The chain's CDR3 is CASSIVDSRTDTQYF. The CDR3 region has the DNA TGTGCCAGTAGTATAGTAGACTCTCGCACAGATACGCAGTATTTT. The full variable domain, with the rest looked up from reference TRBV19 and TRBJ2-3, is DGGITQSPKYLFRKEGQNVTLSCEQNLNHDAMYWYRQDPGQGLRLIYYSQIVNDFQKGDIAEGYSVSREKKESFPLTVTSAQKNPTAFYLCASSIVDSRTDTQYFGPGTRLTVL.

V and J are TRBV6-1 and TRBJ2-7; TRBD1 is a possible D gene (5 bases). Trimming took 3 bases from V and 7 from J, leaving 10 bases between them. The CDR3 sequence is 12 residues long. Per the germline V gene, CDR1 is MNHNS and CDR2 is SASEGT. Here the CDR3 reads CASSEAGREQYF. The CDR3 nucleotides are TGTGCCAGCAGTGAGGCAGGGCGGGAGCAGTACTTC.

This clone was observed a few times. The chain couples TRBV4-1 to TRBJ1-2, with TRBD1 identical over 8 bases. CDR1 and CDR2 from the germline V gene are MGHRA and YSYEKL. The ends lost 4 bases at V and 4 bases at J; junction bases unmatched: 2. The CDR3 length is 13 residues. CDR3 nucleotide sequence: TGCGCCAGCAGCCCTACAGGGGGCTATGGCTACACCTTC. Translation: CASSPTGGYGYTF.

This chain connects TRBV11-3 to TRBJ2-1, with D possibly matching TRBD1 (5 bases). Per the germline V gene, CDR1 is SGHNT and CDR2 is YENEEA. The CDR3 spans 15 residues. The V end lost 4 bases, the J end lost 9 bases, and 19 bases lay between the germline ends. Here the CDR3 DNA reads TGTGCCAGCAGCTCCGACAGCTTCCGATCCTTTGAGCAGTTCTTC. It yields the protein CASSSDSFRSFEQFF.

The chain employs TRBV6-6 and TRBJ1-6; the D is unclear. Germline V gene sequence: CDR1 MNHNY, CDR2 SVGAGI (reference sequence). This CDR3 is 14 amino acids long. V was shortened by 2 bases and J by 6 bases, with 8 bases between the two germline ends. The CDR3 nucleotides are TGTGCCAGCAGTTACGGCGGGTTTAATTCACCCCTCCACTTT. Its translation: CASSYGGFNSPLHF.